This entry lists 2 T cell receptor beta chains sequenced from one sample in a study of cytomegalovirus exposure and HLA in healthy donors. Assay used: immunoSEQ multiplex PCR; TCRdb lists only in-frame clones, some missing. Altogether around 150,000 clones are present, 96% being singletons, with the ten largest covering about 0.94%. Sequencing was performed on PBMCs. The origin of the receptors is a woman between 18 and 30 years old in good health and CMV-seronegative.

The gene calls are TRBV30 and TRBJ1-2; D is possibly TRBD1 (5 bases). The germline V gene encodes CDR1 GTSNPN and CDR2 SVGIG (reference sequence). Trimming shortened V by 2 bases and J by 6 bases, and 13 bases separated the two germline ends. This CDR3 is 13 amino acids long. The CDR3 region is CAWSLQGGHGYTF. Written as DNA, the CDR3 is TGTGCCTGGAGTCTTCAGGGAGGGCATGGCTACACCTTC.

The CDR3 sequence: CASSGRWGSTEAFF. The DNA for the CDR3 is TGTGCCAGCAGCGGGAGGTGGGGAAGCACTGAAGCTTTCTTT. The chain joins TRBV7-2 to TRBJ1-1; D remains unclear. The ends were cut back, 5 bases at V and 4 bases at J, with 14 bases in the middle. The CDR3 is 14 residues long. Germline V gene lookup returns CDR1 SGHTA and CDR2 FQGNSA. The whole variable domain, remainder taken from reference TRBV7-2 and TRBJ1-1, is GAGVSQSPSNKVTEKGKDVELRCDPISGHTALYWYRQSLGQGLEFLIYFQGNSAPDKSGLPSDRFSAERTGGSVSTLTIQRTQQEDSAVYLCASSGRWGSTEAFFGQGTRLTVV.